The entry that follows covers one T cell receptor beta chain sequence. This specimen comes from a study of cytomegalovirus exposure and HLA in healthy donors. Clones were read by immunoSEQ multiplex PCR, and TCRdb kept only the in-frame ones, dropping some. The top ten hold 2% to 2.5% of the sample, which has around 130,000 clones, about 84% seen once. Germline V lookup: CDR1 SGHVS, CDR2 FQNEAQ. CDR3 length: 16 residues. V lost 5 bases and J 0 bases, leaving 16 bases between the germline ends. What was sequenced was PBMCs. This clonotype was sampled from a woman under 40 in good health and CMV-seronegative. The V gene is TRBV7-8, the J gene TRBJ1-1, with D unclear. The CDR3, as DNA: TGTGCCAGCAGCCCCGAAGGAGGACGCATGAACACTGAAGCTTTCTTT. The encoded protein is CASSPEGGRMNTEAFF.